A single sample gave rise to the 28 T cell receptor beta chains below, sequenced in a study of shared clonotypes between healthy human individuals. Clones were read by immunoSEQ multiplex PCR, and TCRdb kept only the in-frame ones, dropping some. The table lists more than 2 million clones, 90% to 96% of them singletons. The specimen was naive CD4+ T cells sorted from blood. Subset meaning: CD45RA+ positively selected. These receptor sequences come from a man aged 18 to 29 in good health.

This chain connects TRBV6-1 to TRBJ2-7; D possibly corresponds to TRBD1 (6 bases). The germline V gene encodes CDR1 MNHNS and CDR2 SASEGT. The V and J ends lost 8 bases and 0 bases respectively, with 11 bases between them. There are 13 residues in the CDR3. CDR3 residues: CASLRQDSYEQYF. The CDR3 nucleotides read TGTGCCAGCTTACGACAGGACTCCTACGAGCAGTACTTC.

The chain is built from TRBV5-4 and TRBJ2-2; TRBD1 matches at 9 bases. This CDR3 is built from 16 residues. Trimming took 3 bases from V and 1 from J; bases not matched to a gene: 4. In germline, CDR1 is SGHNT, CDR2 YYREEE (reference sequence). The CDR3 loop is CASSSGQGQNTGELFF. CDR3 sequence (DNA): TGTGCCAGCAGCTCGGGACAGGGACAGAACACCGGGGAGCTGTTTTTT.

In its sample, this clone was seen once. The V call is TRBV7-3, the J call TRBJ2-1, with a tentative D call TRBD2 (5 bases). The V gene's germline CDR1 is SGHTA and CDR2 FQGTGA. CDR3 length: 14 amino acids. Trimming removed 0 bases at V and 10 bases at J, with 13 bases between. The CDR3 is CASSLTSGMREQFF. The CDR3 nucleotides read TGTGCCAGCAGCTTAACGTCCGGGATGCGGGAGCAGTTCTTC.

V usage is TRBV13 and J usage is TRBJ2-3; tentatively, D is TRBD2 (6 bases). CDR3 size: 17 residues. Trimming removed 0 bases at V and 3 bases at J, with 16 bases between. Germline CDR1 is PRHDT and CDR2 is FYEKMQ (reference sequence). In DNA form, the CDR3 reads TGTGCCAGCAGCTTAGGAGCCTTCGCGGGGATGACAGATACGCAGTATTTT. It translates to CASSLGAFAGMTDTQYF.

V gene TRBV30 combines with J gene TRBJ1-6; 7 nucleotides agree with TRBD1. With V trimmed by 4 bases and J by 4 bases, 10 bases remained unmatched. The CDR3 sequence is 16 residues long. Germline-derived CDR1 and CDR2 are GTSNPN and SVGIG (reference sequence). Here the CDR3 reads CAWNKPGTEYNSPLHF. The CDR3 coding sequence is TGTGCCTGGAACAAGCCCGGGACAGAGTATAATTCACCCCTCCACTTT.

The rearrangement links TRBV5-6 to TRBJ2-2; the match to TRBD1 covers 7 bases. The ends lost 0 bases at V and 0 bases at J; junction bases unmatched: 2. Germline V gene data show CDR1 as SGHDT and CDR2 as YYEEEE. The CDR3 covers 16 residues. The CDR3 here is CASSLEGQPNTGELFF. The CDR3 coding sequence is TGTGCCAGCAGCTTGGAGGGACAGCCGAACACCGGGGAGCTGTTTTTT. The whole variable domain, remainder taken from reference TRBV5-6 and TRBJ2-2, is DAGVTQSPTHLIKTRGQQVTLRCSPKSGHDTVSWYQQALGQGPQFIFQYYEEEERQRGNFPDRFSGHQFPNYSSELNVNALLLGDSALYLCASSLEGQPNTGELFFGEGSRLTVL.

The chain combines TRBV5-1 with TRBJ1-6, with TRBD1 as a possible D gene (6 bases). V was shortened by 0 bases and J by 10 bases, with 17 bases between the two germline ends. CDR1 SGHRS and CDR2 YFSETQ come from the germline V gene. The CDR3 has 16 amino acids. CDR3 residues: CASSLDPGGLGSPLHF. The CDR3, as DNA: TGCGCCAGCAGCTTGGATCCTGGGGGGCTCGGGTCACCCCTCCACTTT.

As to this clone: The same CDR3 arises from other DNA sequences in this sample as well. This rearrangement joins TRBV5-4 to TRBJ2-6; no definite D call. The CDR3 spans 15 residues. The V gene's germline CDR1 is SGHNT and CDR2 YYREEE (reference sequence). The V end lost 2 bases, the J end lost 0 bases, and 6 bases lay between the germline ends. The CDR3 sequence: CASSLQSSGANVLTF. The CDR3, as DNA: TGTGCCAGCAGCTTACAAAGCTCTGGGGCCAACGTCCTGACTTTC.

This sequence joins TRBV30 and TRBJ2-7, with D perhaps TRBD1 or TRBD2 (6 bases each). Trimming removed 1 base from V and 5 bases from J, with 12 bases in between. The CDR3 extends over 13 amino acids. CDR1 and CDR2 from the germline V gene are GTSNPN and SVGIG (reference sequence). The CDR3 sequence: CAWSGGAGHEQYF. CDR3 nucleotides: TGTGCCTGGAGTGGGGGGGCAGGCCACGAGCAGTACTTC.

The rearrangement joins TRBV6-1 to TRBJ2-1; D is perhaps TRBD2 (5 bases). This CDR3 spans 12 amino acids. CDR1 is MNHNS, CDR2 SASEGT, per germline. V shed 7 bases and J shed 7 bases, with 11 bases lying between them. CDR3 coding DNA: TGTGCCAGCACTCAAAGGGAGAATGAGCAGTTCTTC. It codes for CASTQRENEQFF.

This chain's CDR3 is CAIANPEQGIYEQYF. The CDR3 region has the DNA TGTGCCATCGCGAACCCCGAGCAGGGGATCTACGAGCAGTACTTC. This chain links TRBV10-3 with TRBJ2-7; D possibly corresponds to TRBD1 (6 bases). The CDR3 contains 15 residues. Per the germline V gene, CDR1 is ENHRY and CDR2 is SYGVKD. Trimming removed 8 bases at V and 3 bases at J, with 20 bases between.

Points on this clone: This specimen includes other DNA sequences encoding the same CDR3. The chain uses TRBV2 and TRBJ1-1; D is unresolved. This CDR3 contains 13 residues. Germline V gene lookup returns CDR1 SNHLY and CDR2 FYNNEI. Trimming took off 2 bases at V and 1 base at J, with 5 bases between the two ends. DNA for the CDR3: TGTGCCAGCAGTGAAATCTCGAACACTGAAGCTTTCTTT. It is translated as CASSEISNTEAFF. Full variable domain (remainder filled in from reference TRBV2 and TRBJ1-1): EPEVTQTPSHQVTQMGQEVILRCVPISNHLYFYWYRQILGQKVEFLVSFYNNEISEKSEIFDDQFSVERPDGSNFTLKIRSTKLEDSAMYFCASSEISNTEAFFGQGTRLTVV.

This rearrangement joins TRBV7-9 to TRBJ2-1; possibly TRBD1 for D (5 bases). Germline V gene sequence: CDR1 SEHNR, CDR2 FQNEAQ (reference sequence). V was trimmed by 1 base and J by 4 bases, leaving 17 bases between them. This CDR3 has 17 amino acids. The CDR3 sequence is CASSLDQGFSGYNEQFF. The CDR3, as DNA: TGTGCCAGCAGCTTAGACCAGGGCTTCAGTGGATACAATGAGCAGTTCTTC.

The V and J genes are TRBV4-2 and TRBJ1-3; 9 bases are shared with TRBD1. The CDR3 extends over 21 amino acids. The junction had 16 bases not matched to a gene; V was cut back by 1 base and J by 0 bases. From germline, CDR1 is LGHNA and CDR2 YNFKEQ. In DNA, the CDR3 is TGTGCCAGCAGCCAAGGAACCCACAGGGGGCTAGGTGATAGCTCTGGAAACACCATATATTTT. Residues: CASSQGTHRGLGDSSGNTIYF.

This clone occurred once. The J gene is TRBJ2-1, the V gene TRBV5-1, with 10 bases lining up with TRBD1. The trim removed 4 bases at V and 6 bases at J, leaving 7 bases unmatched. CDR1 is SGHRS and CDR2 is YFSETQ in the germline V gene. This CDR3 is 15 amino acids long. This CDR3 reads CASSTTGGSFNEQFF. The CDR3 coding sequence is TGCGCCAGCAGCACGACAGGGGGCTCATTCAATGAGCAGTTCTTC.

The chain links TRBV30 to TRBJ1-6; D remains unclear. The CDR3 contains 12 residues. V dropped 5 bases and J dropped 7 bases, with 9 bases sitting between them. Germline V gives CDR1 GTSNPN, CDR2 SVGIG (reference sequence). The CDR3 DNA reads TGTGCCTGGGGGCCCCCGAATTCACCCCTCCACTTT. Translated: CAWGPPNSPLHF. The variable domain in full, completed from reference TRBV30 and TRBJ1-6, reads SQTIHQWPATLVQPVGSPLSLECTVEGTSNPNLYWYRQAAGRGLQLLFYSVGIGQISSEVPQNLSASRPQDRQFILSSKKLLLSDSGFYLCAWGPPNSPLHFGNGTRLTVT.

The chain recombines TRBV10-1 with TRBJ1-1; D call uncertain. This CDR3 is 12 amino acids long. V lost 0 bases to trimming and J lost 8 bases, with 7 bases between them. Germline V gives CDR1 WNHNN, CDR2 SYGVQD (reference sequence). The CDR3 DNA reads TGCGCCAGCAGTGAGTCTTACGGAGAAGCTTTCTTT. It translates to CASSESYGEAFF.

A note on this clone: The sample has other DNA sequences that encode this CDR3 too. The chain recombines TRBV7-9 with TRBJ1-5; D uncertain. CDR1 SEHNR and CDR2 FQNEAQ come from the germline V gene (reference sequence). V was cut by 1 base and J by 5 bases, with 6 bases left in between. The CDR3 has 13 amino acids. The CDR3 sequence: CASSLGGYQPQHF. The CDR3 coding sequence is TGTGCCAGCAGCTTAGGCGGGTATCAGCCCCAGCATTTT.

Worth noting for this clone: Other nucleotide sequences in the sample specify the same CDR3. The chain joins TRBV30 to TRBJ1-1, with a tentative D call TRBD1 (5 bases). Germline assignment: CDR1 GTSNPN and CDR2 SVGIG (reference sequence). The ends were cut back, 0 bases at V and 0 bases at J, with 11 bases in the middle. CDR3 size: 15 residues. The CDR3 DNA follows: TGTGCCTGGAGTGTAAGGGGACTTATGAACACTGAAGCTTTCTTT. It translates to CAWSVRGLMNTEAFF. The full variable domain, rest sourced from reference TRBV30 and TRBJ1-1, is SQTIHQWPATLVQPVGSPLSLECTVEGTSNPNLYWYRQAAGRGLQLLFYSVGIGQISSEVPQNLSASRPQDRQFILSSKKLLLSDSGFYLCAWSVRGLMNTEAFFGQGTRLTVV.

The CDR3 region has the DNA TGTGCTAGTGCCCATGGACTAGCGGGGGTCAATGAGCAGTTCTTC. Amino acids: CASAHGLAGVNEQFF. The rearrangement uses TRBV12-5 and TRBJ2-1, with 13 bases matching TRBD2. The ends lost 7 bases at V and 6 bases at J; junction bases unmatched: 6. CDR3 length equals 15 residues. Germline-derived CDR1 and CDR2 are LGHNT and FRNRAP.

The chain links TRBV29-1 to TRBJ2-3, with 10 bases identical to TRBD2. Per germline, CDR1 SQVTM and CDR2 ANQGSEA. The CDR3 has 13 amino acids. V lost 6 bases to trimming and J lost 3 bases; unmatched junction nucleotides: 3. In DNA, the CDR3 is TGCAGCGTAACTAGCGGGGTAACAGATACGCAGTATTTT. Its protein product is CSVTSGVTDTQYF.

The V call is TRBV30, the J call TRBJ2-7; D call uncertain. V lost 0 bases and J lost 6, with 21 bases in between. CDR1 is GTSNPN and CDR2 is SVGIG in the germline V gene (reference sequence). This CDR3 is 16 amino acids long. DNA of the CDR3: TGTGCCTGGAGTGTAATCCAGATCAGGCCAGGAGCCGAGCAGTACTTC. Amino acids: CAWSVIQIRPGAEQYF. The full variable domain, in which reference TRBV30 and TRBJ2-7 provide the parts outside the CDR3, is SQTIHQWPATLVQPVGSPLSLECTVEGTSNPNLYWYRQAAGRGLQLLFYSVGIGQISSEVPQNLSASRPQDRQFILSSKKLLLSDSGFYLCAWSVIQIRPGAEQYFGPGTRLTVT.

J is TRBJ1-4 and V is TRBV5-1, with a possible D match to TRBD1 (5 bases). Germline lookup yields CDR1 SGHRS and CDR2 YFSETQ. This CDR3 is 16 amino acids long. V gave up 0 bases and J gave up 7 bases, with 16 bases separating them. CDR3 sequence reads: CASSLGPSLGGEKLFF. DNA for the CDR3: TGCGCCAGCAGCTTGGGGCCGTCCCTGGGGGGTGAAAAACTGTTTTTT.

The chain recombines TRBV5-1 with TRBJ2-1, with D possibly being TRBD1 (6 bases). Per germline, CDR1 SGHRS and CDR2 YFSETQ. Trimming left V 0 bases short and J 10 bases short, with 14 bases between. This CDR3 is 14 amino acids long. CDR3: CASSLAGAGLEQFF. The DNA for the CDR3 is TGCGCCAGCAGCTTGGCAGGGGCAGGCCTGGAGCAGTTCTTC.

The J gene is TRBJ2-5, the V gene TRBV15; TRBD1 aligns across 10 bases. The CDR3 totals 15 residues. Per the germline V gene, CDR1 is LNHNV and CDR2 is YYDKDF (reference sequence). V lost 4 bases to trimming and J lost 5 bases; unmatched junction nucleotides: 7. The CDR3 nucleotides are TGTGCCACCAGCACCGGGACAGGGGATCTTGAGACCCAGTACTTC. Its protein is CATSTGTGDLETQYF.

This chain links TRBV27 with TRBJ2-7, with 7 bases fitting TRBD1. The J segment lost 3 bases and the V segment lost 5 bases, leaving 7 bases of the junction unmatched. Germline V gives CDR1 MNHEY, CDR2 SMNVEV (reference sequence). The CDR3 extends over 14 amino acids. This CDR3 is CASSRGQKSYEQYF. CDR3 in DNA: TGTGCCAGCAGTAGGGGACAGAAAAGCTACGAGCAGTACTTC.

The chain carries TRBV28 and TRBJ1-5; 9 positions agree with TRBD1. CDR3 length equals 15 residues. Germline V gene lookup returns CDR1 MDHEN and CDR2 SYDVKM. V trimming: 3 bases; J trimming: 6 bases; junction bases outside the gene matches: 6. In nucleotides, the CDR3 is TGTGCCAGCAGTTTCGGACAGGGGATTGGTCAGCCCCAGCATTTT. Protein sequence: CASSFGQGIGQPQHF. Full variable domain (missing parts from reference TRBV28 and TRBJ1-5): DVKVTQSSRYLVKRTGEKVFLECVQDMDHENMFWYRQDPGLGLRLIYFSYDVKMKEKGDIPEGYSVSREKKERFSLILESASTNQTSMYLCASSFGQGIGQPQHFGDGTRLSIL.

Turning to this clone: The germline gene is not matched at one end of the junction; a read error may be the cause. The chain carries TRBV7-7 and TRBJ1-4, with D tentatively TRBD1 (5 bases). The germline V gene encodes CDR1 SSHAT and CDR2 FNYEAQ (reference sequence). CDR3 length: 15 amino acids. CDR3 amino acids: CASSSGTRDNEKLFF. CDR3 DNA sequence: TGTGCTAGCAGCTCCGGGACCAGGGATAATGAAAAACTGTTTTTT.